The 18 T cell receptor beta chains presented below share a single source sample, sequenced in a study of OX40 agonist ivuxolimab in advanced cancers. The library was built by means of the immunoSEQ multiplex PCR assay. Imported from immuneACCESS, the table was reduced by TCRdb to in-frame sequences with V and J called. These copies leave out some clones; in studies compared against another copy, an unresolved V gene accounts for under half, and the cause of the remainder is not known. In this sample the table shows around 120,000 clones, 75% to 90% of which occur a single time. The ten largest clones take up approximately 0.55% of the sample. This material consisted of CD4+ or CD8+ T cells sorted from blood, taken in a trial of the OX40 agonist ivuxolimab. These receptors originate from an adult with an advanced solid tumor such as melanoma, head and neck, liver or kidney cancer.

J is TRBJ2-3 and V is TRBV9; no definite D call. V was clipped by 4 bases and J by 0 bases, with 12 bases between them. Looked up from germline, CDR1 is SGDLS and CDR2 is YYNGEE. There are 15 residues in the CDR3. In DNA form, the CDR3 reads TGTGCCAGCAGCCCTGCAGTCGAGAGCACAGATACGCAGTATTTT. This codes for CASSPAVESTDTQYF.

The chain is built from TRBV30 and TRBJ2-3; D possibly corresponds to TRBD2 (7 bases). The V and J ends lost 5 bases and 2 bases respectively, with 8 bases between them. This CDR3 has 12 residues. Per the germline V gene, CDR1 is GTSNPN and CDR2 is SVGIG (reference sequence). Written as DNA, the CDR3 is TGTGCCTGGGGGGGGGCCACAGATACGCAGTATTTT. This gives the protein CAWGGATDTQYF.

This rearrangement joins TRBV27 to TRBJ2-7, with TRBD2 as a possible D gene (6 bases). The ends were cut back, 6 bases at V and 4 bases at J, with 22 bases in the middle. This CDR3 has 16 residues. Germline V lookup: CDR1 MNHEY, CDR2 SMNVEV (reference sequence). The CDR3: CASRPPQEGLSYEQYF. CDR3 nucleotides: TGTGCCAGCAGACCCCCCCAGGAGGGCCTTTCGTACGAGCAGTACTTC.

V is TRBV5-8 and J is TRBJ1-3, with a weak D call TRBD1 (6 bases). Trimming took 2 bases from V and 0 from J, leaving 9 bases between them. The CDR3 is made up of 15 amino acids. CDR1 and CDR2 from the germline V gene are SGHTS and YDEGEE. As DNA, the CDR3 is TGTGCCAGCAGCTTCCGGGGGGCCTCTGGAAACACCATATATTTT. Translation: CASSFRGASGNTIYF.

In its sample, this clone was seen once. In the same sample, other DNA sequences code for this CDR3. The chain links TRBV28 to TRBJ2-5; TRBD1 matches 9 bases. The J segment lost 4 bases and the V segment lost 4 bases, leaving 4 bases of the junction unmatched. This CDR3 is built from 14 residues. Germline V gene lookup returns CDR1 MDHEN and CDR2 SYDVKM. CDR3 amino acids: CASSSQGAGETQYF. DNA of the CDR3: TGTGCCAGCAGTTCACAGGGGGCAGGAGAGACCCAGTACTTC.

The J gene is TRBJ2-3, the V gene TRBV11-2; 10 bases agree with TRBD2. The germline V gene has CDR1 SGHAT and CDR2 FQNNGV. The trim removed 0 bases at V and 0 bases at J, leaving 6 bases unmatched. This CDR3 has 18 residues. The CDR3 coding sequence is TGTGCCAGCAGCTTAGATCTAGCGGGGGAGACTAGCACAGATACGCAGTATTTT. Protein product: CASSLDLAGETSTDTQYF.

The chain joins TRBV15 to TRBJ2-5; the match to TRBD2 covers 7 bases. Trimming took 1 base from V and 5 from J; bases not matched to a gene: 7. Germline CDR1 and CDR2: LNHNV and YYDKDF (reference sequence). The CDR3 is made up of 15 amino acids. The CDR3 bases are TGTGCCACCAGCAGAGTGGGAGGGGCCGGGGAGACCCAGTACTTC. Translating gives CATSRVGGAGETQYF.

For the CDR3, the DNA is TGTGCCAGCAGCTTGGATGGACAGGGTGCGACGGATACGCAGTATTTT. It yields the protein CASSLDGQGATDTQYF. The chain is built from TRBV7-9 and TRBJ2-3, with TRBD1 matching over 8 bases. The CDR3 extends over 16 amino acids. Per germline, CDR1 SEHNR and CDR2 FQNEAQ (reference sequence). Trimming removed 3 bases from V and 6 bases from J; junction bases left unmatched: 11.

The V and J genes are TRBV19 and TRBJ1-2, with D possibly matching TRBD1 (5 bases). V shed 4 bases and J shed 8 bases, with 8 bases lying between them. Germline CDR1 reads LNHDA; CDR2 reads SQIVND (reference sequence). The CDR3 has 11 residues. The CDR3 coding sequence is TGTGCCAGTAGTAACGGGGGAGGCTACACCTTC. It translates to CASSNGGGYTF.

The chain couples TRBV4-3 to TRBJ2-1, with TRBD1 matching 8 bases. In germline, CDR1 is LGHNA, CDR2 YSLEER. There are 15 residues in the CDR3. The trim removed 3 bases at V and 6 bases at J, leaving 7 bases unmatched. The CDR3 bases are TGCGCCAGCAGCCACGGAGGACAGGGACGCAATGAGCAGTTCTTC. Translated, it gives CASSHGGQGRNEQFF.

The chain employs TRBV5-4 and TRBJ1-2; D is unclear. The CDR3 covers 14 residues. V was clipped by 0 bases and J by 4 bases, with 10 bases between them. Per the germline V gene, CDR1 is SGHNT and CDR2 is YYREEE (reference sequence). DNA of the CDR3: TGTGCCAGCAGCTTGGAGTCCAACTTCTATGGCTACACCTTC. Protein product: CASSLESNFYGYTF. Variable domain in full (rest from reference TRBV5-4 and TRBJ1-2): ETGVTQSPTHLIKTRGQQVTLRCSSQSGHNTVSWYQQALGQGPQFIFQYYREEENGRGNFPPRFSGLQFPNYSSELNVNALELDDSALYLCASSLESNFYGYTFGSGTRLTVV.

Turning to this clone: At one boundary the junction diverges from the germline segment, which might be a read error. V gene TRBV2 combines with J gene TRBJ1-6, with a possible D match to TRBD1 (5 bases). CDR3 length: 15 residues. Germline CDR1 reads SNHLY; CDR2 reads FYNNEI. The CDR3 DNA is TGTGCCAGCAGTGAAGTTCCTGGGGCAGGTGGTAGTGGGGACTTT. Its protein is CASSEVPGAGGSGDF.

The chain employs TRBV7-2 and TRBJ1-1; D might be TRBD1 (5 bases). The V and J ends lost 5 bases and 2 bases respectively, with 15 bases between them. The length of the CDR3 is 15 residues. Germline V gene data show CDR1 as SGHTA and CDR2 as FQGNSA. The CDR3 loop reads CASSPSVGLNTEAFF. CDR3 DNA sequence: TGTGCCAGCAGCCCTTCGGTGGGACTAAACACTGAAGCTTTCTTT.

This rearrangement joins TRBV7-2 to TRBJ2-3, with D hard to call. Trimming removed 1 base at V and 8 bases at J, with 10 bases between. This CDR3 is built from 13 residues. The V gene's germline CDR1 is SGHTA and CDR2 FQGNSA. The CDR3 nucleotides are TGTGCCAGCAGCTTAGAAGGGTGGGGTACGCAGTATTTT. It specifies CASSLEGWGTQYF.

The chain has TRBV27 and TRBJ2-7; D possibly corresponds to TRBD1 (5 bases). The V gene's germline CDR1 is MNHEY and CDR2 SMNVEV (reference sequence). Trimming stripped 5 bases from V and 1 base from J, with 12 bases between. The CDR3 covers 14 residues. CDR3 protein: CASSEAGRSYEQYF. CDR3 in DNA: TGTGCCAGCAGTGAGGCAGGGCGTTCCTACGAGCAGTACTTC.

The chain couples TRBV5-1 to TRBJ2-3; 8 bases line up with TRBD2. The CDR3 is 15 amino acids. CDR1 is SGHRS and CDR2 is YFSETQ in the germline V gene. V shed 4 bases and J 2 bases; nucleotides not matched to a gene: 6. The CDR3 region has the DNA TGCGCCAGCAGCCCGTACGGGGGGGCCACAGATACGCAGTATTTT. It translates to CASSPYGGATDTQYF.

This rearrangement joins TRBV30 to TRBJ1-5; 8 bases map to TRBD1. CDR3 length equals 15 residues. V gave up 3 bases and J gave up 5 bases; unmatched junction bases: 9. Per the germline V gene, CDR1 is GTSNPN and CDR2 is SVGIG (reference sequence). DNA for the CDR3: TGTGCCTGGAGCGTATCGGGACAGGCCCATCAGCCCCAGCATTTT. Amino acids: CAWSVSGQAHQPQHF. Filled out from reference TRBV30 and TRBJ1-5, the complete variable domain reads SQTIHQWPATLVQPVGSPLSLECTVEGTSNPNLYWYRQAAGRGLQLLFYSVGIGQISSEVPQNLSASRPQDRQFILSSKKLLLSDSGFYLCAWSVSGQAHQPQHFGDGTRLSIL.

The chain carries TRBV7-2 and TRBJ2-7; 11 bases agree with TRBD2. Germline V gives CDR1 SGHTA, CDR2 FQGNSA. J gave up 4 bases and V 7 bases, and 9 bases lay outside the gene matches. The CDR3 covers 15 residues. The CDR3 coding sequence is TGTGCCAGCACCCCGGGGGGGACTAGCGGATACGAGCAGTACTTC. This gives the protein CASTPGGTSGYEQYF. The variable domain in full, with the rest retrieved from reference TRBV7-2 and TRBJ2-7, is GAGVSQSPSNKVTEKGKDVELRCDPISGHTALYWYRQSLGQGLEFLIYFQGNSAPDKSGLPSDRFSAERTGGSVSTLTIQRTQQEDSAVYLCASTPGGTSGYEQYFGPGTRLTVT.